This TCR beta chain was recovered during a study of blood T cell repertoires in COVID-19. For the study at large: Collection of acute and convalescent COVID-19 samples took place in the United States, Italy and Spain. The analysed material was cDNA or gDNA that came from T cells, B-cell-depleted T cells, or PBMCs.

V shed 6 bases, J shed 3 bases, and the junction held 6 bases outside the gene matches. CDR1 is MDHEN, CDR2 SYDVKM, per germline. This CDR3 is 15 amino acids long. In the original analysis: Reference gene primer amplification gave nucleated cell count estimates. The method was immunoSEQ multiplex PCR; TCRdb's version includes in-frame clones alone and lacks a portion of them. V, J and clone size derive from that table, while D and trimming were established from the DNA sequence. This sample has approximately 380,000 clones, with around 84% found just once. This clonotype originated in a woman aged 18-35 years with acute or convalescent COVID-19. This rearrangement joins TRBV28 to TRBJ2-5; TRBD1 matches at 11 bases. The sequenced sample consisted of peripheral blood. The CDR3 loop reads CASRTGTGGKETQYF. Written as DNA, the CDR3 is TGTGCCAGCAGAACCGGGACAGGGGGAAAAGAGACCCAGTACTTC.